This T cell receptor (beta chain) comes out of a study of T-cell reconstitution after alpha-beta-depleted transplantation in children. Per germline, CDR1 SGHDN and CDR2 FVKESK. This CDR3 region has 12 residues. Trimming left V 3 bases short and J 13 bases short, with 13 bases between. General study points: Some patients' high day-60 TCRbeta diversity was traced to surviving recipient T cells and thymic progenitors. As was reported, about two months after transplant, alpha-beta T cells came from several hundred expanded graft clones.

This clonotype has at least ten counts. What it recognizes is unknown. Preparation of the TCRbeta library used unique molecular identifiers. TCRdb ran MiXCR on the PCR reads and lists one entry per CDR3 protein. The profile shows hundreds of thousands of distinct CDR3 sequences, around 7.8% of them singletons. The V gene is TRBV14, the J gene TRBJ2-1; D unclear. Source: PBMCs, mostly from graft donor cells, taken 180 days after TCRalphabeta/CD19-depleted stem cell transplant. The sequence was obtained from a male patient under 18 who had a stem cell transplant for acute lymphoblastic leukemia, so the T cells may come from the graft donor. The CDR3 region is CASSQGSRSQFF. In DNA form, the CDR3 reads TGTGCCAGCAGCCAGGGATCAAGGTCCCAGTTCTTC.